The 31 T cell receptor beta chains below come from one sample, sequenced in a study of T cells after yellow fever vaccination. TCRdb passed the 5' RACE reads through MiXCR, listing each CDR3 protein once. In the table there are a few hundred thousand distinct CDR3 sequences, 17% of which are singletons. Material: PBMCs, obtained 5 days after the first yellow fever vaccination. All receptors come from a man in his late teens or twenties who received the YFV17D yellow fever vaccine.

V and J are TRBV5-4 and TRBJ2-2, with D possibly being TRBD2 (5 bases). The ends were cut back, 1 base at V and 0 bases at J, with 10 bases in the middle. Per germline, CDR1 SGHNT and CDR2 YYREEE (reference sequence). The CDR3 loop spans 16 amino acids. DNA for the CDR3: TGTGCCAGCAGCTTGAACCGAGGGACGAACACCGGGGAGCTGTTTTTT. Amino acid sequence: CASSLNRGTNTGELFF.

The chain links TRBV7-2 to TRBJ2-1; D may match TRBD1 or TRBD2 (6 bases each). The CDR3 extends over 13 amino acids. Germline V gene sequence: CDR1 SGHTA, CDR2 FQGNSA. Trimming took 5 bases from V and 8 from J, leaving 13 bases between them. Here the CDR3 reads CASSRSGAYEQFF. The CDR3 region has the DNA TGTGCCAGCAGCCGGTCGGGGGCATATGAGCAGTTCTTC. Based on the CDR3 plus reference TRBV7-2 and TRBJ2-1, the full variable domain is GAGVSQSPSNKVTEKGKDVELRCDPISGHTALYWYRQSLGQGLEFLIYFQGNSAPDKSGLPSDRFSAERTGGSVSTLTIQRTQQEDSAVYLCASSRSGAYEQFFGPGTRLTVL.

This clonotype was seen a few times. J is TRBJ2-5 and V is TRBV6-2 or TRBV6-3; TRBD2 is a possible D gene (5 bases). The CDR3 spans 14 residues. V was pared by 5 bases and J by 5 bases, with 15 bases between. Per the germline V gene, CDR1 is MNHEY and CDR2 is SVGEGT. The CDR3 is CASSGSIFLETQYF. CDR3 in DNA: TGTGCCAGCAGTGGGAGTATATTTCTGGAGACCCAGTACTTC.

The rearrangement uses TRBV5-4 and TRBJ1-2, with TRBD1 as a possible D gene (6 bases). V dropped 2 bases and J dropped 3 bases, with 11 bases sitting between them. Germline-derived CDR1 and CDR2 are SGHNT and YYREEE (reference sequence). This CDR3 comprises 14 residues. CDR3 in DNA: TGTGCCAGCAGCTTTCAAGGGGGGGACTATGGCTACACCTTC. Its translation: CASSFQGGDYGYTF.

This clonotype was seen repeatedly, ten times or more. The rearrangement uses TRBV18 and TRBJ2-5; 8 bases align to TRBD1. Trimming removed 6 bases from V and 4 bases from J; junction bases left unmatched: 7. Germline CDR1 KGHSH, CDR2 LQKENI. CDR3 length: 14 residues. CDR3 amino acids: CASSSRTGRETQYF. The DNA of the CDR3 is TGTGCCAGCTCCTCCCGGACAGGGAGAGAGACCCAGTACTTC.

Only a few counts were recorded for this clonotype. The CDR3 nucleotides are TGTGCCAGCAGCTTCGGAGGACTCCAAGAGACCCAGTACTTC. Translation gives CASSFGGLQETQYF. The J gene is TRBJ2-5, the V gene TRBV7-2, with a possible D match to TRBD2 (5 bases). V lost 3 bases and J 1 base, leaving 9 bases between the germline ends. Germline assignment: CDR1 SGHTA and CDR2 FQGNSA. This CDR3 region has 14 residues.

The chain links TRBV14 to TRBJ2-3; D could derive from TRBD1 or TRBD2 (5 bases each). V was cut by 10 bases and J by 8 bases, with 16 bases left in between. Germline V gene data show CDR1 as SGHDN and CDR2 as FVKESK. The CDR3 runs to 12 residues. The CDR3 loop reads CATAIGAGTQYF. CDR3 nucleotides: TGTGCCACCGCCATAGGGGCGGGTACGCAGTATTTT. The full variable domain, its missing parts supplied by reference TRBV14 and TRBJ2-3, is EAGVTQFPSHSVIEKGQTVTLRCDPISGHDNLYWYRRVMGKEIKFLLHFVKESKQDESGMPNNRFLAERTGGTYSTLKVQPAELEDSGVYFCATAIGAGTQYFGPGTRLTVL.

In this sample, this clonotype turned up a few times. J is TRBJ1-5 and V is TRBV10-3, with TRBD1 matching 9 bases. The ends lost 6 bases at V and 9 bases at J; junction bases unmatched: 3. CDR1 is ENHRY and CDR2 is SYGVKD in the germline V gene. CDR3 length: 12 residues. CDR3 DNA sequence: TGTGCCATCAGCCCGGGACAGGGGCCCCAGCATTTT. Amino acid sequence: CAISPGQGPQHF.

J is TRBJ2-3 and V is TRBV9; tentatively, D is TRBD2 (6 bases). With 0 bases removed from V and 3 bases from J, the gap between germline ends came to 11 bases. CDR1 SGDLS and CDR2 YYNGEE come from the germline V gene. The CDR3 extends over 15 amino acids. DNA of the CDR3: TGTGCCAGCAGCGTAGGGTCTAGCGATACAGATACGCAGTATTTT. Translated: CASSVGSSDTDTQYF.

This clonotype was seen a handful of times. The chain links TRBV7-9 to TRBJ2-1; TRBD1 agrees at 7 bases. Losses at the gene ends were 4 bases for V and 8 bases for J; bases not matched to a gene: 5. The CDR3 runs to 13 residues. From germline, CDR1 is SEHNR and CDR2 FQNEAQ (reference sequence). CDR3 sequence: CASSSRQGDEQFF. The DNA for the CDR3 is TGTGCCAGCAGCTCCCGACAGGGAGATGAGCAGTTCTTC.

This clonotype came up a few times. V gene TRBV10-2 combines with J gene TRBJ1-2; weak D call: TRBD1 (5 bases). Trimming took 2 bases from V and 4 from J, leaving 8 bases between them. CDR3 size: 13 residues. Germline-derived CDR1 and CDR2 are WSHSY and SAAADI. In DNA form, the CDR3 reads TGCGCCAGCAGTGAGGGGGGAAGCTATGGCTACACCTTC. Its translation: CASSEGGSYGYTF.

V is TRBV6-5 and J is TRBJ2-2; TRBD1 matches 7 bases. J gave up 9 bases and V 0 bases, and 10 bases lay outside the gene matches. The CDR3 consists of 16 residues. CDR1 is MNHEY and CDR2 is SVGAGI in the germline V gene. Written as DNA, the CDR3 is TGTGCCAGCAGTTACTCGCCGGGACAGTGGCTAAGGGAGCTGTTTTTT. This codes for CASSYSPGQWLRELFF.

V is TRBV4-1 and J is TRBJ1-5, with D possibly being TRBD1 (5 bases). V lost 3 bases, J lost 1 base, and 7 bases lay in between. Germline V gene lookup returns CDR1 MGHRA and CDR2 YSYEKL. The length of the CDR3 is 14 residues. CDR3 DNA: TGCGCCAGCAGCCAGGGGCCAAGCAATCAGCCCCAGCATTTT. Protein: CASSQGPSNQPQHF.

As to this clonotype: One end of the junction is discordant with germline, which a read error may explain. V and J are TRBV9 and TRBJ2-7, with TRBD1 matching over 7 bases. The CDR3 consists of 13 residues. Germline V CDR1 and CDR2: SGDLS, YYNGEE. The CDR3 DNA reads as TGTACCAGCAGCGCCAGGGACAGTCTGGAGCAGTACTTC. It translates to CTSSARDSLEQYF.

This clonotype occurred a few times. This chain uses TRBV6-2 or TRBV6-3 with TRBJ2-2; D ambiguous. The germline CDR1 and CDR2 sequences are MNHEY and SVGEGT. V shed 0 bases and J shed 0 bases, with 8 bases lying between them. The CDR3 has 16 residues. The CDR3 loop is CASSYSYRSNTGELFF. The CDR3 nucleotides read TGTGCCAGCAGTTACTCGTATAGGTCGAACACCGGGGAGCTGTTTTTT.

This clonotype has a count of ten or more. The rearrangement joins TRBV29-1 to TRBJ2-3; 9 nucleotides match TRBD2. CDR1 is SQVTM, CDR2 ANQGSEA, per germline. The J segment lost 5 bases and the V segment lost 3 bases, leaving 0 bases of the junction unmatched. The CDR3 runs to 12 residues. The CDR3 region is CSVDSGGDTQYF. DNA for the CDR3: TGCAGCGTTGATAGCGGGGGAGATACGCAGTATTTT.

In this sample, this clonotype turned up many times. The chain is built from TRBV15 and TRBJ2-1, with D perhaps matching TRBD1 (6 bases). CDR3 length equals 14 residues. Germline CDR1 is LNHNV and CDR2 is YYDKDF (reference sequence). Between the trimmed V and J ends, which lost 4 bases and 3 bases, there was a span of 10 bases. In DNA form, the CDR3 reads TGTGCCACCAGCAAACAGGGAATCTACAATGAGCAGTTCTTC. Its translation: CATSKQGIYNEQFF.

This clonotype was observed a handful of times. The chain carries TRBV7-2 and TRBJ2-7, with D possibly TRBD2 on 7 matching bases. CDR1 and CDR2 (germline): SGHTA, FQGNSA. The CDR3 has 14 residues. V lost 5 bases and J 7 bases, leaving 18 bases between the germline ends. CDR3 DNA: TGTGCCAGCAGCCCTACCGGGGGGCGAAGAGAGCAGTACTTC. Translating it yields CASSPTGGRREQYF. Full variable domain (outside the CDR3, taken from reference TRBV7-2 and TRBJ2-7): GAGVSQSPSNKVTEKGKDVELRCDPISGHTALYWYRQSLGQGLEFLIYFQGNSAPDKSGLPSDRFSAERTGGSVSTLTIQRTQQEDSAVYLCASSPTGGRREQYFGPGTRLTVT.

V gene TRBV20-1 combines with J gene TRBJ2-3; 15 bases agree with TRBD2. After removal of 6 bases from V and 4 bases from J, the junction contained 11 bases not matched to a gene. The CDR3 is 17 amino acids. Germline lookup yields CDR1 DFQATT and CDR2 SNEGSKA (reference sequence). The CDR3 protein is CSATWTSGGASADTQYF. The CDR3 bases are TGCAGTGCAACATGGACTAGCGGGGGGGCCAGCGCAGATACGCAGTATTTT.

To note about this clonotype: At one end the junction does not follow the germline gene, possibly because of a read error. The chain links TRBV12-3 or TRBV12-4 to TRBJ2-3; 9 positions match TRBD2. This CDR3 has 15 residues. The CDR3 DNA sequence: TGTGCCAACAGTTTAAAAGTAGCGGCTAGCGGGGCCAGGGATTTT. Translating it yields CANSLKVAASGARDF.

The chain combines TRBV5-5 with TRBJ2-4; D is unclear. CDR1 is SGHKS, CDR2 YYEKEE, per germline (reference sequence). CDR3 size: 13 residues. Trimming shortened V by 3 bases and J by 7 bases, and 11 bases separated the two germline ends. CDR3 residues: CASSSSLPNIQYF. DNA of the CDR3: TGTGCCAGCAGCTCGTCCCTTCCGAACATTCAGTACTTC.

This clonotype was observed a handful of times. The V gene is TRBV18, the J gene TRBJ2-5; D is ambiguous. The CDR3 has 14 residues. The V gene's germline CDR1 is KGHSH and CDR2 LQKENI. The V gene lost 2 bases and the J gene lost 2 bases, with 9 bases spanning the gap. Written as DNA, the CDR3 is TGTGCCAGCTCACCAAGGATCGGGCAAGAGACCCAGTACTTC. Amino acids: CASSPRIGQETQYF.

The V gene is TRBV7-6, the J gene TRBJ2-1; a weak D match, TRBD1 (6 bases). Trimming cost V 3 bases and J 0 bases, with 12 bases left between them. The CDR3 runs 16 residues. The germline V gene has CDR1 SGHVS and CDR2 FNYEAQ. The CDR3 nucleotides read TGTGCCAGCAGCTTTTCCGGGACACTCTCCTACAATGAGCAGTTCTTC. Its protein is CASSFSGTLSYNEQFF.

In its sample, this clonotype was seen many times. The chain employs TRBV6-1 and TRBJ1-1, with 7 nucleotides matching TRBD1. V dropped 6 bases and J dropped 0; count of bases not matched to a gene: 4. The germline gives CDR1 MNHNS, CDR2 SASEGT. CDR3 length equals 14 residues. CDR3: CASSPTGLNTEAFF. CDR3 sequence (DNA): TGTGCCAGCAGCCCGACAGGGCTGAACACTGAAGCTTTCTTT.

The chain employs TRBV5-1 and TRBJ2-3; 9 bases map to TRBD1. Per germline, CDR1 SGHRS and CDR2 YFSETQ. The junction had 4 bases not matched to a gene; V was cut back by 4 bases and J by 4 bases. The CDR3 spans 14 residues. The CDR3 reads CASSIGQGPDTQYF. The CDR3 DNA follows: TGCGCCAGCAGCATCGGACAGGGGCCAGATACGCAGTATTTT.

Only a few counts were recorded for this clonotype. The chain uses TRBV11-1 and TRBJ2-6; D is unresolved. Germline CDR1 is SGHAT and CDR2 is FQDESV (reference sequence). There are 17 residues in the CDR3. V shed 1 base and J shed 4 bases, with 14 bases lying between them. The DNA for the CDR3 is TGTGCCAGCAGCTTAGTGGGCTTCGGAACCGGGGCCAACGTCCTGACTTTC. It specifies CASSLVGFGTGANVLTF.

The chain carries TRBV6-2 or TRBV6-3 and TRBJ2-6; 9 bases match TRBD1. There are 22 residues in the CDR3. CDR1 and CDR2 from the germline V gene are MNHEY and SVGEGT. Germline trimming cut 2 bases from V and 0 bases from J; bases unmatched to any gene: 17. The CDR3 here is CASSYRSPGTGPHYSGANVLTF. The CDR3 DNA reads as TGTGCCAGCAGTTACAGATCCCCCGGGACAGGGCCGCATTACTCTGGGGCCAACGTCCTGACTTTC.

This sequence joins TRBV20-1 and TRBJ2-1; D perhaps matches TRBD2 (6 bases). V lost 7 bases and J lost 8, with 15 bases in between. Germline loops: CDR1 DFQATT, CDR2 SNEGSKA (reference sequence). CDR3 size: 12 residues. The CDR3 nucleotides read TGCAGTGAGGGCGGGGATGTGGATGAGCAGTTCTTC. This codes for CSEGGDVDEQFF.

V and J are TRBV6-5 and TRBJ2-5; tentatively, D is TRBD1 or TRBD2 (6 bases each). V lost 6 bases and J lost 3, with 8 bases in between. CDR1 MNHEY and CDR2 SVGAGI come from the germline V gene. The CDR3 loop spans 12 amino acids. This CDR3 is CASSGGEETQYF. CDR3 nucleotide sequence: TGTGCCAGCAGCGGGGGCGAAGAGACCCAGTACTTC.

This clonotype was counted a few times. The gene calls are TRBV5-4 and TRBJ1-2, with D uncertain. The length of the CDR3 is 14 residues. CDR1 and CDR2 from the germline V gene are SGHNT and YYREEE (reference sequence). V was trimmed by 2 bases and J by 1 base, leaving 9 bases between them. The CDR3 DNA reads as TGTGCCAGCAGCTTCGGGGAACTTAACTATGGCTACACCTTC. Amino acid sequence: CASSFGELNYGYTF. Together with reference TRBV5-4 and TRBJ1-2, the CDR3 gives the full variable domain: ETGVTQSPTHLIKTRGQQVTLRCSSQSGHNTVSWYQQALGQGPQFIFQYYREEENGRGNFPPRFSGLQFPNYSSELNVNALELDDSALYLCASSFGELNYGYTFGSGTRLTVV.

This clonotype appeared a few times. The chain employs TRBV28 and TRBJ1-4, with 10 nucleotides matching TRBD1. The trim removed 2 bases at V and 7 bases at J, leaving 4 bases unmatched. Per the germline V gene, CDR1 is MDHEN and CDR2 is SYDVKM. CDR3 size: 15 residues. CDR3 protein: CASSLGDRGGEKLFF. CDR3 coding DNA: TGTGCCAGCAGTTTAGGGGACAGGGGTGGTGAAAAACTGTTTTTT.